A selection of T cell receptor beta chains follows, all from one sample in a study of blood T cells in healthy people across ages. One entry per CDR3 protein, called by TCRdb with MiXCR from the 5' RACE reads. This repertoire shows roughly 560,000 distinct CDR3 sequences, approximately 25% found once; its top ten account for 8.5% to 9.5%. These data also formed part of another study, on T cells of mothers and their children.

Sequenced input: blood. These receptors were collected from a boy aged 5-17 years in good health. Both conserved end residues are part of each CDR3. Fields, in order: J gene, clone size, D gene, V gene, CDR3 protein, CDR3 DNA. A D gene is named only where the DNA matches it firmly. Size is omitted from some rows. Given values are once, few, many or a class for expanded clones.

TRBJ2-1,few,TRBD2,TRBV9,CASSVTSGLFDEQFF,TGTGCCAGCAGCGTCACTAGCGGTCTCTTCGATGAGCAGTTCTTC
TRBJ1-5,-,-,TRBV4-1,CASSQDLRWGNQPQHF,TGCGCCAGCAGCCAAGATTTGAGATGGGGCAATCAGCCCCAGCATTTT
TRBJ2-1,few,-,TRBV29-1,CSVVRLPVDEQFF,TGCAGCGTTGTACGGCTCCCGGTCGATGAGCAGTTCTTC
TRBJ2-3,-,-,TRBV3-1,CASSHYGRRSDTQYF,TGTGCCAGCAGCCACTACGGGCGTCGTTCAGATACGCAGTATTTT
TRBJ1-1,few,TRBD1,TRBV28,CASSSLPLTGWNTEAFF,TGTGCCAGCAGTTCACTCCCCCTGACAGGGTGGAACACTGAAGCTTTCTTT
TRBJ2-4,few,-,TRBV5-1,CASSFEGGKNIQYF,TGCGCCAGCAGCTTCGAGGGGGGCAAAAACATTCAGTACTTC
TRBJ2-5,few,-,TRBV3-1,CASSQAGPETQYF,TGTGCCAGCAGCCAAGCAGGGCCGGAGACCCAGTACTTC
TRBJ1-5,few,-,TRBV6-6,CASSTSREGGNQPQHF,TGTGCCAGCAGTACATCTCGAGAGGGGGGCAATCAGCCCCAGCATTTT
TRBJ1-1,-,-,TRBV5-5,CASSLSSVMNTEAFF,TGTGCCAGCAGCTTATCCTCAGTCATGAACACTGAAGCTTTCTTT
TRBJ2-1,few,TRBD2,TRBV10-3,CAISPWDYLNNEQFF,TGTGCCATCAGCCCCTGGGACTACCTTAACAATGAGCAGTTCTTC
TRBJ1-1,-,-,TRBV6-5,CASSYLAGDYTEAFF,TGTGCCAGCAGTTATTTGGCAGGGGATTACACTGAAGCTTTCTTT
TRBJ2-3,-,TRBD2,TRBV29-1,CSVERGLAGVTDTQYF,TGCAGCGTTGAAAGGGGGCTAGCGGGGGTCACAGATACGCAGTATTTT
TRBJ1-1,few,-,TRBV29-1,CSAYPQNTEAFF,TGCAGCGCCTATCCGCAGAACACTGAAGCTTTCTTT
TRBJ2-1,few,TRBD2,TRBV7-8,CASSLCILAGGHNEQFF,TGTGCCAGCAGCTTATGTATTTTGGCGGGAGGTCACAATGAGCAGTTCTTC
TRBJ2-7,-,-,TRBV4-1,CASSQIRWGGGTYEQYF,TGCGCCAGCAGCCAAATTAGGTGGGGAGGAGGGACCTACGAGCAGTACTTC
TRBJ2-1,-,TRBD2,TRBV24-1,CATSDPGLASDEQFF,TGTGCCACCAGTGACCCCGGACTAGCGAGCGATGAGCAGTTCTTC
TRBJ2-1,-,-,TRBV4-1,CASSQEVYSYNEQFF,TGCGCCAGCAGCCAAGAAGTTTACTCCTACAATGAGCAGTTCTTC
TRBJ2-1,few,-,TRBV9,CASSVSLDGRDEQFF,TGTGCCAGCAGCGTATCACTCGATGGACGCGATGAGCAGTTCTTC
TRBJ2-1,-,TRBD2,TRBV29-1,CSALERERSYNEQFF,TGCAGCGCCCTAGAGCGGGAGCGCTCCTACAATGAGCAGTTCTTC